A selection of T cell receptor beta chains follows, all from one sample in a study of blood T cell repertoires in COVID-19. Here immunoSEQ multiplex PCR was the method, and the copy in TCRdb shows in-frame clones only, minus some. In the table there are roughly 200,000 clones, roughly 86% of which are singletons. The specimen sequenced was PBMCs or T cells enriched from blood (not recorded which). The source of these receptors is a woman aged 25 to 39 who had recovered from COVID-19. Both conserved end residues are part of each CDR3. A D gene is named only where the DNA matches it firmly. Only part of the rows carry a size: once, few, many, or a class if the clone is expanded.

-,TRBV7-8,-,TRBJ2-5,TGTGCCAGCAGCTTAAGCCATTACCAAGAGACCCAGTACTTC,CASSLSHYQETQYF
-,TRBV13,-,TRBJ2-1,TGTGCCAGCAGCTTACGTTCAAGAGGTGGCGCCTACAATGAGCAGTTCTTC,CASSLRSRGGAYNEQFF
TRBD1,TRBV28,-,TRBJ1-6,TGTGCCAGCAGTCTCCCCGCAGGGGGCGTGAATTCACCCCTCCACTTT,CASSLPAGGVNSPLHF
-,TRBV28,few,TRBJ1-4,TGTGCCAGCAGTTCGTTCGGGGAAAAACTGTTTTTT,CASSSFGEKLFF
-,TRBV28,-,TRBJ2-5,TGTGTCAAAGGCGGGCGGGATCGGAGAGAGACCCAGTACTTC,CVKGGRDRRETQYF
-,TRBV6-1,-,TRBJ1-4,TGTGCCAGCAGTGAACCTTGGTTAGCTGCAACTAATGAAAAACTGTTTTTT,CASSEPWLAATNEKLFF
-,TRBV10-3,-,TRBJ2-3,TGTGCCATCAGTGAGTCGGGCGAGGGAGATACGCAGTATTTT,CAISESGEGDTQYF
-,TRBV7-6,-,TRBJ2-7,TGTGCCAGCAGCTCCAGGTTCAGCTCCTACGAGCAGTACTTC,CASSSRFSSYEQYF
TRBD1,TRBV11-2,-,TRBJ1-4,TGTGCCAGCAGCCTAGGGACAGGGGGAACTAATGAAAAACTGTTTTTT,CASSLGTGGTNEKLFF
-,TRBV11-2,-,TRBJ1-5,TGTGCCAGCAGCTTAGAGCCGAGTCAGCCCCAGCATTTT,CASSLEPSQPQHF
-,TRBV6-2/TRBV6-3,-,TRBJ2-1,TGTGCCAGCAGTCGACTGAATGAGGTCAATGAGCAGTTCTTC,CASSRLNEVNEQFF
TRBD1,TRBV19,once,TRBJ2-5,TGTGCCAGTAGTATGGGGACAGGGGGCCGGGAGACCCAGTACTTC,CASSMGTGGRETQYF
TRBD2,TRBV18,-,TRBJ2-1,TGTGCCAGCTCACAGACTAGCGGGAGGGATCGGTATGAGCAGTTCTTC,CASSQTSGRDRYEQFF
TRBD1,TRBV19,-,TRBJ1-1,TGTGCCAGTAGTGCGGGACAGCTTGAAGCTTTCTTT,CASSAGQLEAFF
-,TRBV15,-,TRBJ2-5,TGTGCCACTAGCGCCAGTCAAGAGACCCAGTACTTC,CATSASQETQYF
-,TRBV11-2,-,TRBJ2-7,TGTGCCAGCAGCCCCCAAGGGGCGTACCAAGGGCCCTTCGAGCAGTACTTC,CASSPQGAYQGPFEQYF
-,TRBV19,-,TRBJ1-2,TGTGCCAGTAGTATAGCGGCCGGACAGACTAACTATGGCTACACCTTC,CASSIAAGQTNYGYTF